This entry is about one T cell receptor beta chain. Its target is not known. This entry comes from a study of T cells in Graves' hyperthyroidism and ophthalmopathy. Study results and limitations: Blood also held most thyroid clonotypes expanded beyond 0.001.

CDR1 is SGHAT, CDR2 FQNNGV, per germline. V was shortened by 3 bases and J by 3 bases, with 12 bases between the two germline ends. The CDR3 extends over 16 amino acids. Amplification of TCR beta CDR3 regions used RNA as the template. HTBI primers were the set used in a first-round RT-PCR of the TCR CDR3. TCRdb re-called the multiplex PCR reads with MiXCR, one entry per CDR3 protein. The sample lists hundreds of thousands of distinct CDR3 sequences, around 40% occurring once. V and J are TRBV11-2 and TRBJ1-6; possibly TRBD1 for D (5 bases). The sequence was collected from a woman in her 40s with Graves' hyperthyroidism. What was sequenced was blood. Here the CDR3 DNA reads TGTGCCAGCAGCTTTAGCGGGACGGACTATAATTCACCCCTCCACTTT. Translation gives CASSFSGTDYNSPLHF.